This TCR beta chain derives from a study of CD8+ T cells in alopecia areata. General study results and limits: Across lesional scalp, and particularly alopecia totalis/universalis, clonality surpassed that of normal scalp.

A few counts support this clone. No antigen is known for it. Extraction of RNA preceded its reverse transcription into cDNA, which served as the sequencing template. Assay used: immunoSEQ multiplex PCR; TCRdb lists only in-frame clones, some missing. The sample records around 100,000 clones, roughly 50% being singletons. The germline gives CDR1 SGHDT, CDR2 YYEEEE. This CDR3 region has 16 residues. Trimming left V 4 bases short and J 2 bases short, with 13 bases between. CD4+ and CD8+ T cells were sorted from PBMCs stained for CD3, CD4 and CD8. The specimen sequenced was CD4+ T cells sorted from blood. The chain is built from TRBV5-6 and TRBJ2-6, with D possibly being TRBD2 (5 bases). The sequence derives from a human donor in good health. The CDR3 reads CASSPLGVAGANVLTF. The CDR3 bases are TGTGCCAGCAGCCCCCTCGGGGTTGCTGGGGCCAACGTCCTGACTTTC.